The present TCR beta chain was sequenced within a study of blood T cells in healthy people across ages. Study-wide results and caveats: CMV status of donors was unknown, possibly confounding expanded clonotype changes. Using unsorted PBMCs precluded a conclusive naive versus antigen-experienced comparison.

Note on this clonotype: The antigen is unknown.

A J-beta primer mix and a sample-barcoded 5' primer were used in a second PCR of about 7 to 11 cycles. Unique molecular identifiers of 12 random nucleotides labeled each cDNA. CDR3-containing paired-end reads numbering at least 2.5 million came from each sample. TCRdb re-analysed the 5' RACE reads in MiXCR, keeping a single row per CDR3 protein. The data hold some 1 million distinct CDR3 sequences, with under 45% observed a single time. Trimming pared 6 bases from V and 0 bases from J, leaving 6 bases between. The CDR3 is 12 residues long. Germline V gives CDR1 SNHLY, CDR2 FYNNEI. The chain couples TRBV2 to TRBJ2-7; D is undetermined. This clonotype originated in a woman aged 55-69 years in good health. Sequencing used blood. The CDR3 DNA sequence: TGTGCCAGCAGCAACAGCTCCTACGAGCAGTACTTC. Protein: CASSNSSYEQYF.